This TCR beta chain comes out of a study of graft-versus-host responses after intestinal transplantation. Study observations and caveats: Recipient marrow held GvH clones, some first seen in ileum or blood.

This table comes from immunoSEQ multiplex PCR, and its TCRdb copy is limited to in-frame clones, with some not included. The data contain about 14,000 clones, over 75% of them singletons. As to this clone: Its target is unknown.

Germline V CDR1 and CDR2: MNHEY, SMNVEV (reference sequence). With V trimmed by 3 bases and J by 9 bases, 4 bases remained unmatched. The CDR3 runs to 14 residues. To release intraepithelial and lamina propria lymphocytes, the graft tissue was processed. The source is a human patient who received an intestinal transplant, so some T cells may come from the graft donor. The chain couples TRBV27 to TRBJ1-6; 8 nucleotides line up with TRBD1. Sequencing was performed on ileum tissue, taken about 26 days after intestinal transplant. The CDR3 coding sequence is TGTGCCAGCAGTTTTTCCAGGGGGCGTTCACCCCTCCACTTT. Its translation: CASSFSRGRSPLHF.